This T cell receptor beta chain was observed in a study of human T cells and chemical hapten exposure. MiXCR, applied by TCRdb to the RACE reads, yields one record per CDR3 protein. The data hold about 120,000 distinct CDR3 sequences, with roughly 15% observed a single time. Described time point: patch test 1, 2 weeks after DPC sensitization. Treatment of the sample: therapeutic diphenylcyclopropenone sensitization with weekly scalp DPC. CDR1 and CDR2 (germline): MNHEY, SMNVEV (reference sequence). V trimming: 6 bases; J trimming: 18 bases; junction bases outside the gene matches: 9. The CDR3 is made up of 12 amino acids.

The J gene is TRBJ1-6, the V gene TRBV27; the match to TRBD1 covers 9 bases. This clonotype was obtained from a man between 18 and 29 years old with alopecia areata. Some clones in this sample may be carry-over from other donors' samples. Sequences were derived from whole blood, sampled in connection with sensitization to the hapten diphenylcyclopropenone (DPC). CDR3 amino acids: CASRGTGQKPHF. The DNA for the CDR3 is TGTGCCAGCAGAGGGACAGGGCAAAAACCCCACTTT.